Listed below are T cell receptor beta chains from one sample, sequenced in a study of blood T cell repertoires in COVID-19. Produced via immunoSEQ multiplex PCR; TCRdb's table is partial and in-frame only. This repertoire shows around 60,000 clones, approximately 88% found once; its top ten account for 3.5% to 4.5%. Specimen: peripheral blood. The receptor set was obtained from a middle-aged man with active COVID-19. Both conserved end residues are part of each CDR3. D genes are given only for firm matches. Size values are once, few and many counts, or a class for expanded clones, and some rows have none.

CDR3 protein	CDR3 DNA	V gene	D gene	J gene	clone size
CASSSGLGTYNEQFF	TGTGCCAGCAGCTCCGGACTAGGAACTTACAATGAGCAGTTCTTC	TRBV7-2	TRBD2	TRBJ2-1	NA
CAWVTRDYGYTF	TGTGCCTGGGTTACGAGGGACTATGGCTACACCTTC	TRBV30	NA	TRBJ1-2	NA
CASSDERSKGEKLFF	TGTGCCAGCAGCGACGAGAGGTCGAAGGGGGAAAAACTGTTTTTT	TRBV5-5	NA	TRBJ1-4	NA
CASSEDRKRETQYF	TGTGCCAGCAGTGAGGACAGGAAGAGAGAGACCCAGTACTTC	TRBV2	TRBD1	TRBJ2-5	NA
CASSYHRSPLHF	TGTGCCAGCAGCTATCATCGGTCACCCCTCCACTTT	TRBV11-2	NA	TRBJ1-6	NA
CASSTPDRGSNEQFF	TGCGCCAGCAGCACACCGGACAGGGGAAGCAATGAGCAGTTCTTC	TRBV5-1	TRBD1	TRBJ2-1	NA
CASSHPSGGGTDTQYF	TGTGCCAGCAGCCACCCTAGCGGGGGGGGCACAGATACGCAGTATTTT	TRBV4-2	TRBD2	TRBJ2-3	NA
CASSVGAGAHNEQFF	TGTGCCAGCAGCGTAGGGGCAGGGGCACACAATGAGCAGTTCTTC	TRBV9	NA	TRBJ2-1	NA
CASSTTGGRNEQFF	TGTGCCAGCAGCACGACCGGGGGGCGAAATGAGCAGTTCTTC	TRBV7-9	NA	TRBJ2-1	NA
CASSVVAEMNTEAFF	TGTGCCAGCAGCGTAGTGGCAGAAATGAACACTGAAGCTTTCTTT	TRBV9	NA	TRBJ1-1	NA
CASTRDRGQAFF	TGTGCCAGCACTCGCGACAGGGGGCAAGCTTTCTTT	TRBV2	TRBD1	TRBJ1-1	NA
CAWSVLTGGPRGYTF	TGTGCCTGGAGTGTACTAACAGGGGGCCCCCGGGGCTACACCTTC	TRBV30	TRBD1	TRBJ1-2	once
CASSQDSGYNEQFF	TGTGCCAGCAGCCAAGATTCAGGGTACAATGAGCAGTTCTTC	TRBV4-2	NA	TRBJ2-1	NA
CASSSGGNIRDEQFF	TGTGCCAGCAGTAGCGGGGGAAACATCCGGGATGAGCAGTTCTTC	TRBV2	TRBD2	TRBJ2-1	few
CASSPDSNYGYTF	TGTGCCAGCAGCCCTGACAGTAACTATGGCTACACCTTC	TRBV12-3/TRBV12-4	NA	TRBJ1-2	NA
CASSLEEGSIQYF	TGCGCCAGCAGCTTGGAGGAGGGAAGCATTCAGTACTTC	TRBV5-1	NA	TRBJ2-4	NA
CASKAGGVGNTIYF	TGTGCCAGCAAGGCCGGAGGGGTGGGAAACACCATATATTTT	TRBV2	NA	TRBJ1-3	NA
CSASLSGRARFYEQYF	TGCAGTGCTAGTCTTTCCGGCAGGGCCCGATTCTACGAGCAGTACTTC	TRBV20-1	NA	TRBJ2-7	NA
CASSRRGTEETQYF	TGTGCCAGCAGTCGTAGAGGGACAGAAGAGACCCAGTACTTC	TRBV9	TRBD1	TRBJ2-5	NA
CASSQVASGIDEQFF	TGTGCCAGCAGCCAAGTCGCTAGCGGTATTGATGAGCAGTTCTTC	TRBV4-2	TRBD2	TRBJ2-1	once
CASSLGRSLGYGYTF	TGTGCCAGCAGCTTAGGACGGAGTTTAGGCTATGGCTACACCTTC	TRBV7-2	NA	TRBJ1-2	NA
CASTLGEVRTEAFF	TGTGCCAGCACTCTAGGGGAGGTGCGGACTGAAGCTTTCTTT	TRBV7-9	NA	TRBJ1-1	NA
CASSVDRTKETQYF	TGCGCCAGCAGCGTCGACAGGACGAAAGAGACCCAGTACTTC	TRBV10-1	NA	TRBJ2-5	NA
CATSRLAGGGWGRTGELFF	TGTGCCACCAGCCGGCTAGCGGGGGGCGGATGGGGCCGGACCGGGGAGCTGTTTTTT	TRBV15	TRBD2	TRBJ2-2	NA
CASSQPSSGHNEQFF	TGTGCCAGCAGCCAACCTTCCAGCGGTCACAATGAGCAGTTCTTC	TRBV3-1/TRBV3-2	NA	TRBJ2-1	NA
CASSPTTGGFTEAFF	TGCGCCAGCAGCCCCACGACAGGGGGCTTCACTGAAGCTTTCTTT	TRBV5-1	TRBD1	TRBJ1-1	NA
CASSYQGLAGGKYNEQFF	TGTGCCAGCAGCTACCAGGGACTAGCGGGGGGGAAATACAATGAGCAGTTCTTC	TRBV7-9	TRBD2	TRBJ2-1	NA
CASSYNSPGTGGTGELFF	TGCGCCAGCAGCTACAATAGTCCAGGGACAGGGGGCACCGGGGAGCTGTTTTTT	TRBV5-1	TRBD1	TRBJ2-2	NA
CASSRTDGYTF	TGTGCCAGCAGCCGAACAGATGGCTACACCTTC	TRBV3-1/TRBV3-2	NA	TRBJ1-2	NA
CASSKAVPATTVRGGSPLHF	TGTGCCAGCAGCAAAGCGGTCCCCGCGACCACGGTCCGGGGGGGGTCACCCCTCCACTTT	TRBV21-1	NA	TRBJ1-6	once
CASRQMHKDSGGATDTQYF	TGTGCCAGCAGGCAGATGCATAAGGATAGCGGGGGGGCCACAGATACGCAGTATTTT	TRBV7-2	TRBD2	TRBJ2-3	once
CASSPGRGQYF	TGTGCCAGCAGCCCCGGTCGGGGGCAGTACTTC	TRBV7-2	NA	TRBJ2-7	NA
CATSSGARSNTQYF	TGTGCCACCAGTTCAGGGGCGCGGTCGAATACGCAGTATTTT	TRBV24-1	NA	TRBJ2-3	NA
CASSRSKGSGANVLTF	TGTGCCAGTAGTCGGAGCAAGGGGTCTGGGGCCAACGTCCTGACTTTC	TRBV19	NA	TRBJ2-6	few
CAASRERAGNTIYF	TGTGCCGCAAGCCGGGAGAGGGCTGGAAACACCATATATTTT	TRBV6-5	NA	TRBJ1-3	NA
CASSLVSDYGYTF	TGCGCCAGCAGCTTGGTATCGGACTATGGCTACACCTTC	TRBV5-1	NA	TRBJ1-2	NA
CASSQGDRVYIQYF	TGTGCCAGCAGCCAGGGGGACAGGGTGTACATTCAGTACTTC	TRBV3-1/TRBV3-2	TRBD1	TRBJ2-4	NA
CASSVTGGYLFGIGYTF	TGTGCCAGCAGTGTAACAGGGGGCTACTTATTTGGTATCGGCTACACCTTC	TRBV6-1	TRBD1	TRBJ1-2	NA
CASSSQQGAKWSPLHF	TGTGCCAGCAGTTCCCAACAGGGGGCGAAGTGGTCACCCCTCCACTTT	TRBV27	TRBD1	TRBJ1-6	NA
CSAQVYNEQFF	TGCAGCGCACAGGTTTACAATGAGCAGTTCTTC	TRBV29-1	NA	TRBJ2-1	NA
CASSSQGRSTDTQYF	TGTGCCAGCAGTTCGCAGGGGCGCAGCACAGATACGCAGTATTTT	TRBV2	NA	TRBJ2-3	NA
CASSPHPWTEGRQYSPLHF	TGTGCCAGCAGTCCCCATCCCTGGACGGAGGGAAGACAGTACTCACCCCTCCACTTT	TRBV6-6	NA	TRBJ1-6	NA
CASSLFQGYEQYF	TGTGCCAGCAGCTTATTCCAGGGCTACGAGCAGTACTTC	TRBV14	NA	TRBJ2-7	NA
CASTPPGVRNIQYF	TGTGCCAGCACCCCCCCAGGTGTAAGAAACATTCAGTACTTC	TRBV7-4	NA	TRBJ2-4	NA
CASTRGLGQGRVGEQYF	TGTGCCAGCACCAGGGGGCTGGGACAGGGGAGGGTGGGAGAGCAGTACTTC	TRBV3-1/TRBV3-2	TRBD1	TRBJ2-7	NA
CASSLEAGGANEQYF	TGTGCCAGCAGCTTGGAGGCGGGGGGGGCCAACGAGCAGTACTTC	TRBV5-4	TRBD2	TRBJ2-7	NA
CASSRTSGGTWQYF	TGTGCCAGCAGCAGGACTAGCGGGGGTACTTGGCAGTACTTC	TRBV9	TRBD2	TRBJ2-7	once
CASSYGETQYF	TGTGCCAGCAGCTACGGAGAGACCCAGTACTTC	TRBV5-6	NA	TRBJ2-5	NA
CASSLVAWEQYF	TGTGCCAGCAGCTTGGTAGCGTGGGAGCAGTACTTC	TRBV5-5	NA	TRBJ2-7	NA
CASSSGSSSGNTIYF	TGTGCCAGCAGTTCAGGGTCGAGCTCTGGAAACACCATATATTTT	TRBV7-2	NA	TRBJ1-3	NA
CASSLYSGARTDTQYF	TGTGCCAGCAGTTTATATAGCGGGGCGCGCACAGATACGCAGTATTTT	TRBV7-9	TRBD2	TRBJ2-3	NA
CASSLAGSRNNEQYF	TGCGCCAGCAGCTTGGCCGGGTCACGTAACAACGAGCAGTACTTC	TRBV5-1	NA	TRBJ2-7	NA
CASSRPTGQGNSPLHF	TGTGCCAGCAGCCGGCCGACAGGGCAGGGAAATTCACCCCTCCACTTT	TRBV5-4	TRBD1	TRBJ1-6	NA
CASRGGANYGYTF	TGTGCCAGCAGGGGGGGGGCTAACTATGGCTACACCTTC	TRBV12-3/TRBV12-4	NA	TRBJ1-2	NA